These T cell receptor beta chains were read from a single sample in a study of blood T cell repertoires in COVID-19. This table comes from immunoSEQ multiplex PCR, and its TCRdb copy is limited to in-frame clones, with some not included. The repertoire holds some 110,000 clones, with roughly four fifths as singletons. Sequenced input: peripheral blood. The receptors here all came from a man aged 60-69 years with acute or convalescent COVID-19. CDR3s include the opening cysteine and the closing phenylalanine or tryptophan. The order of the fields is clone size, J gene, V gene, D gene, CDR3 DNA, CDR3 protein. D genes are given only for firm matches. Some rows have no size entry. The others give once, few or many, or a class for an expanded clone.

>NA|TRBJ1-3|TRBV18|NA
TGTGCCAGCTCGCCTAACAGGGTTGGAAACACCATATATTTT
CASSPNRVGNTIYF
>NA|TRBJ2-3|TRBV10-1|TRBD2
TGCGCCAGCAATCGGGGGGGCCGGGATACGCAGTATTTT
CASNRGGRDTQYF
>few|TRBJ2-1|TRBV7-3|NA
TGTGCCAGCAGCCAACTAACGGGGGGCCACAATGAGCAGTTCTTC
CASSQLTGGHNEQFF
>once|TRBJ2-7|TRBV30|NA
TGTGCCTGGATGTCCCGAGGTTACGAGCAGTACTTC
CAWMSRGYEQYF
>NA|TRBJ1-1|TRBV5-4|TRBD1
TGTGCCAGCAGCTGGAGACAGGGGGCGAACACTGAAGCTTTCTTT
CASSWRQGANTEAFF
>NA|TRBJ1-6|TRBV11-3|NA
TGTGCCAGCAGCCCTACGGCAGGCAGCTCCTATAATTCACCCCTCCACTTT
CASSPTAGSSYNSPLHF
>NA|TRBJ2-7|TRBV5-5|TRBD1
TGTGCCAGCAGTTCCTGGACAGGGCCCTACGAGCAGTACTTC
CASSSWTGPYEQYF
>NA|TRBJ1-3|TRBV28|NA
TGTGCCAGCAGTTTTCCGGGAAACACCATATATTTT
CASSFPGNTIYF
>once|TRBJ2-7|TRBV19|NA
TGTGCCAGTAGTAAGAAGGGGACATCCTACGAGCAGTACTTC
CASSKKGTSYEQYF
>NA|TRBJ2-3|TRBV7-2|TRBD2
TGTGCCAGCAGCGAAGCGGGGGGGCCCTCAGATACGCAGTATTTT
CASSEAGGPSDTQYF